This TCR beta chain comes out of a study of blood T cell repertoires in COVID-19. CDR1 PRHDT and CDR2 FYEKMQ come from the germline V gene (reference sequence). The CDR3 runs 16 residues. V dropped 0 bases and J dropped 4 bases, with 15 bases sitting between them. Profiled with immunoSEQ multiplex PCR; TCRdb holds only in-frame clones, not every one. This repertoire shows approximately 390,000 clones, 70% to 90% found once; its top ten account for 2% to 2.5%. This receptor was obtained from a woman in her thirties or forties with acute COVID-19. Sequencing was done on a sample of PBMCs or T cells enriched from blood (not recorded which). The chain is built from TRBV13 and TRBJ1-1, with no clear D. CDR3 amino acids: CASSLGLWERSTEAFF. The CDR3 region has the DNA TGTGCCAGCAGCTTAGGCCTATGGGAGAGGAGCACTGAAGCTTTCTTT.